Each of the 29 T cell receptor beta chains below was sequenced from the same sample in a study of chemoradiotherapy in HPV16-positive cancers. Measured with immunoSEQ multiplex PCR; TCRdb has only the in-frame clones, and not every one. The repertoire has 15,000 to 20,000 clones, around nine tenths of them found once; the top ten carry roughly an eighth. The source material was blood, sampled from a patient who underwent chemoradiotherapy. The receptors were gathered from a human donor with HPV-associated anogenital cancer.

V is TRBV5-4 and J is TRBJ1-1, with D possibly being TRBD1 (5 bases). The CDR3 spans 15 residues. Trimming took 4 bases from V and 0 from J, leaving 13 bases between them. Germline V gene lookup returns CDR1 SGHNT and CDR2 YYREEE (reference sequence). The CDR3 reads CASSHRDLMNTEAFF. As DNA, the CDR3 is TGTGCCAGCAGCCATAGGGACCTCATGAACACTGAAGCTTTCTTT.

The CDR3 nucleotides read TGTGCCAGCAGCCTCACCCTAGCGGGCCAAGAGACCCAGTACTTC. Translated: CASSLTLAGQETQYF. The V call is TRBV5-4, the J call TRBJ2-5; TRBD2 matches at 8 bases. V trimming: 4 bases; J trimming: 1 base; junction bases outside the gene matches: 6. The CDR3 runs to 15 residues. CDR1 is SGHNT, CDR2 YYREEE, per germline (reference sequence).

The V call is TRBV9, the J call TRBJ2-7, with D maybe TRBD2 (6 bases). Germline lookup yields CDR1 SGDLS and CDR2 YYNGEE. V was pared by 0 bases and J by 0 bases, with 10 bases between. The CDR3 contains 15 residues. The CDR3 coding sequence is TGTGCCAGCAGCGTAGGGGGGGTTCCCTCCTACGAGCAGTACTTC. Its translation is CASSVGGVPSYEQYF.

V is TRBV30 and J is TRBJ1-2; 8 nucleotides line up with TRBD1. V shed 5 bases and J 6 bases; nucleotides not matched to a gene: 2. Germline V lookup: CDR1 GTSNPN, CDR2 SVGIG (reference sequence). This CDR3 spans 11 amino acids. Written as DNA, the CDR3 is TGTGCCTGGGGACAGGGTAATGGCTACACCTTC. Its protein product is CAWGQGNGYTF. The full variable domain, in which reference TRBV30 and TRBJ1-2 provide the parts outside the CDR3, is SQTIHQWPATLVQPVGSPLSLECTVEGTSNPNLYWYRQAAGRGLQLLFYSVGIGQISSEVPQNLSASRPQDRQFILSSKKLLLSDSGFYLCAWGQGNGYTFGSGTRLTVV.

This clone was seen more than once but under ten times. The chain combines TRBV2 with TRBJ2-6; tentative D call: TRBD2 (5 bases). Trimming cost V 1 base and J 1 base, with 14 bases left between them. The V gene's germline CDR1 is SNHLY and CDR2 FYNNEI. The CDR3 length is 18 residues. Here the CDR3 DNA reads TGTGCCAGCAGTGAAGGGTCCGGGGTCGGATCTGGGGCCAACGTCCTGACTTTC. It yields the protein CASSEGSGVGSGANVLTF.

The chain joins TRBV11-2 to TRBJ1-5; 11 bases are shared with TRBD1. V lost 5 bases to trimming and J lost 7 bases; unmatched junction nucleotides: 13. The CDR3 totals 17 residues. Germline-derived CDR1 and CDR2 are SGHAT and FQNNGV. In DNA, the CDR3 is TGTGCCAGCAGCCCAAAGGACAGGGGGCGAGATGGACAGCCCCAGCATTTT. As protein: CASSPKDRGRDGQPQHF.

This chain uses TRBV5-1 with TRBJ1-2; D gene ambiguous. The CDR3 loop spans 13 amino acids. V lost 0 bases and J lost 3, with 6 bases in between. The germline CDR1 and CDR2 sequences are SGHRS and YFSETQ. The CDR3 DNA reads TGCGCCAGCAGCTTGGACTCCTACTATGGCTACACCTTC. Amino acid sequence: CASSLDSYYGYTF.

V and J are TRBV6-1 and TRBJ2-7; D is possibly TRBD1 (5 bases). CDR1 is MNHNS, CDR2 SASEGT, per germline. The CDR3 spans 15 residues. V lost 1 base to trimming and J lost 4 bases, with 14 bases between them. CDR3 sequence reads: CASSEGSGRGYEQYF. In DNA, the CDR3 is TGTGCCAGCAGTGAAGGCTCAGGTAGGGGATACGAGCAGTACTTC.

J is TRBJ2-5 and V is TRBV5-4, with 11 bases aligning to TRBD2. Losses at the gene ends were 4 bases for V and 0 bases for J; bases not matched to a gene: 11. CDR1 SGHNT and CDR2 YYREEE come from the germline V gene (reference sequence). CDR3 length: 18 residues. CDR3 protein: CASSPFGVAGGYQETQYF. CDR3 DNA sequence: TGTGCCAGCAGCCCTTTTGGGGTAGCGGGGGGGTACCAAGAGACCCAGTACTTC.

The V and J genes are TRBV27 and TRBJ1-2; weak D call: TRBD1 (6 bases). This CDR3 has 15 residues. V was clipped by 1 base and J by 4 bases, with 13 bases between them. CDR1 is MNHEY and CDR2 is SMNVEV in the germline V gene (reference sequence). The CDR3 nucleotides are TGTGCCAGCAGTTTATTCCAGGGGAGTGCCTATGGCTACACCTTC. Its translation is CASSLFQGSAYGYTF.

The chain couples TRBV5-1 to TRBJ2-6; D tentatively fits TRBD1 or TRBD2 (5 bases each). The CDR3 length is 16 residues. The V end lost 4 bases, the J end lost 0 bases, and 11 bases lay between the germline ends. The V gene's germline CDR1 is SGHRS and CDR2 YFSETQ. CDR3 sequence reads: CASSGTVSSGANVLTF. The CDR3, as DNA: TGCGCCAGCAGCGGGACGGTGAGCTCTGGGGCCAACGTCCTGACTTTC.

This clone came up once. The V and J genes are TRBV15 and TRBJ2-3; TRBD1 matches 9 bases. With V trimmed by 3 bases and J by 3 bases, 7 bases remained unmatched. The CDR3 spans 16 residues. Germline V gene lookup returns CDR1 LNHNV and CDR2 YYDKDF (reference sequence). The CDR3 DNA follows: TGTGCCACCAGCAGCTTACAGGGGGCTTATACAGATACGCAGTATTTT. The encoded protein is CATSSLQGAYTDTQYF. The full variable domain, in which reference TRBV15 and TRBJ2-3 provide the parts outside the CDR3, is DAMVIQNPRYQVTQFGKPVTLSCSQTLNHNVMYWYQQKSSQAPKLLFHYYDKDFNNEADTPDNFQSRRPNTSFCFLDIRSPGLGDTAMYLCATSSLQGAYTDTQYFGPGTRLTVL.

This rearrangement joins TRBV11-2 to TRBJ2-1; 9 nucleotides line up with TRBD2. The CDR3 length is 15 residues. Germline V gene data show CDR1 as SGHAT and CDR2 as FQNNGV. V lost 1 base and J lost 8; bases outside the gene matches: 6. In DNA form, the CDR3 reads TGTGCCAGCAGCTTAGGGCCAGCGGGAGGCGATGAGCAGTTCTTC. Encoded protein: CASSLGPAGGDEQFF.

V is TRBV9 and J is TRBJ2-3; weak D call: TRBD2 (7 bases). Germline V gene data show CDR1 as SGDLS and CDR2 as YYNGEE. The CDR3 is 18 amino acids. V lost 4 bases, J lost 0 bases, and 21 bases lay in between. This chain's CDR3 is CASSIPVGGATSTDTQYF. The CDR3, as DNA: TGTGCCAGCAGCATCCCAGTAGGGGGGGCAACTAGCACAGATACGCAGTATTTT.

This chain connects TRBV21-1 to TRBJ1-2. TRBV21-1 is reported as a pseudogene. This CDR3 region has 15 residues. The CDR3 loop reads CASSKEGGSNYGYTF. DNA for the CDR3: TGTGCCAGCAGCAAAGAGGGGGGGTCGAACTATGGCTACACCTTC.

The chain combines TRBV19 with TRBJ1-2; 7 bases match TRBD1. The CDR3 totals 14 residues. Germline values: CDR1 LNHDA, CDR2 SQIVND (reference sequence). V shed 5 bases, J shed 4 bases, and the junction held 7 bases outside the gene matches. The CDR3 DNA is TGTGCCAGTAGTGCACCCGGGACAGTCTATGGCTACACCTTC. Translation gives CASSAPGTVYGYTF. Complete variable domain (other parts from reference TRBV19 and TRBJ1-2): DGGITQSPKYLFRKEGQNVTLSCEQNLNHDAMYWYRQDPGQGLRLIYYSQIVNDFQKGDIAEGYSVSREKKESFPLTVTSAQKNPTAFYLCASSAPGTVYGYTFGSGTRLTVV.

This rearrangement joins TRBV4-2 to TRBJ1-6; the D gene is possibly TRBD1 (6 bases). CDR1 is LGHNA and CDR2 is YNFKEQ in the germline V gene. Trimming removed 0 bases at V and 7 bases at J, with 16 bases between. The CDR3 contains 17 residues. The CDR3 nucleotides read TGTGCCAGCAGCCAAGAAGAGGGGGGTTTACTCAATTCACCCCTCCACTTT. It is translated as CASSQEEGGLLNSPLHF.

The chain employs TRBV5-8 and TRBJ1-2; no firm D call. Germline values: CDR1 SGHTS, CDR2 YDEGEE. The CDR3 spans 13 residues. V gave up 5 bases and J gave up 1 base, with 9 bases separating them. CDR3 amino acids: CASRPDVNYGYTF. Written as DNA, the CDR3 is TGTGCCAGCAGACCCGACGTTAACTATGGCTACACCTTC.

V gene TRBV7-2 combines with J gene TRBJ2-1, with 14 bases lining up with TRBD2. The V segment lost 3 bases and the J segment 7 bases; nucleotides outside the gene matches: 2. The V gene's germline CDR1 is SGHTA and CDR2 FQGNSA. The CDR3 has 15 amino acids. This CDR3 is CASSFRTSGGNEQFF. In DNA, the CDR3 is TGTGCCAGCAGCTTTCGGACTAGCGGGGGGAATGAGCAGTTCTTC.

The CDR3 region is CASSEAEIGEQYF. The DNA of the CDR3 is TGTGCCAGCAGTGAAGCGGAGATCGGGGAGCAGTACTTC. The chain couples TRBV6-1 to TRBJ2-7; D remains unclear. Germline CDR1 and CDR2: MNHNS and SASEGT. Trimming pared 0 bases from V and 7 bases from J, leaving 10 bases between. The CDR3 extends over 13 amino acids.

CDR3: CASTQLGSANTGELFF. CDR3 DNA: TGTGCCAGCACCCAACTTGGTAGCGCTAACACCGGGGAGCTGTTTTTT. The chain is built from TRBV6-6 and TRBJ2-2; weak D call: TRBD2 (5 bases). The CDR3 length is 16 residues. Trimming left V 7 bases short and J 2 bases short, with 17 bases between. The V gene's germline CDR1 is MNHNY and CDR2 SVGAGI (reference sequence).

CDR3 bases: TGTGCCTGGAGTGTTAGGGACGGCTCCTTTGGTGGCTACACCTTC. Its protein is CAWSVRDGSFGGYTF. This chain connects TRBV30 to TRBJ1-2, with D maybe TRBD1 (5 bases). CDR1 and CDR2 (germline): GTSNPN, SVGIG (reference sequence). The CDR3 contains 15 residues. Trimming shortened V by 0 bases and J by 7 bases, and 18 bases separated the two germline ends.

CDR3 DNA: TGCGCCAGCAGCCAATCCCCCGCCGGGGGGGCCGATTACGAGCAGTACGTC. The encoded protein is CASSQSPAGGADYEQYV. This chain uses TRBV4-1 with TRBJ2-7, with 8 bases aligning to TRBD2. In germline, CDR1 is MGHRA, CDR2 YSYEKL. Unmatched junction bases numbered 13, after V lost 2 bases and J lost 4 bases. The CDR3 covers 17 residues.

A few counts support this clone. The chain couples TRBV7-9 to TRBJ2-2; possibly TRBD1 for D (6 bases). V lost 3 bases and J lost 4, with 21 bases in between. The CDR3 loop spans 18 amino acids. Germline V lookup: CDR1 SEHNR, CDR2 FQNEAQ (reference sequence). In DNA form, the CDR3 reads TGTGCCAGCAGCTTCTCCCTCGGGGTGGGGGCGCTCACCGGGGAGCTGTTTTTT. Amino acid sequence: CASSFSLGVGALTGELFF.

The chain uses TRBV18 and TRBJ2-2, with D perhaps TRBD1 (6 bases). The CDR3 runs 14 residues. V was trimmed by 4 bases and J by 7 bases, leaving 13 bases between them. CDR1 KGHSH and CDR2 LQKENI come from the germline V gene. The CDR3 spells CASSQRQEVGELFF. The CDR3 DNA follows: TGTGCCAGCTCACAGAGACAGGAGGTCGGGGAGCTGTTTTTT.

This rearrangement joins TRBV9 to TRBJ1-2, with 7 bases aligning to TRBD1. V lost 3 bases and J lost 4; bases outside the gene matches: 9. The CDR3 is made up of 15 amino acids. Per the germline V gene, CDR1 is SGDLS and CDR2 is YYNGEE. In nucleotides, the CDR3 is TGTGCCAGCAGCGCCCGGGACAGATCTCCCTATGGCTACACCTTC. Translated: CASSARDRSPYGYTF. Based on the CDR3 plus reference TRBV9 and TRBJ1-2, the full variable domain is DSGVTQTPKHLITATGQRVTLRCSPRSGDLSVYWYQQSLDQGLQFLIQYYNGEERAKGNILERFSAQQFPDLHSELNLSSLELGDSALYFCASSARDRSPYGYTFGSGTRLTVV.

V usage is TRBV7-9 and J usage is TRBJ2-4, with D unclear. In germline, CDR1 is SEHNR, CDR2 FQNEAQ (reference sequence). Trimming shortened V by 3 bases and J by 7 bases, and 10 bases separated the two germline ends. The CDR3 is 13 residues long. DNA for the CDR3: TGTGCCAGCAGCTTCAATATCGGGAACATTCAGTACTTC. This translates into CASSFNIGNIQYF.

The chain uses TRBV7-7 and TRBJ2-1; tentative D call: TRBD1 (5 bases). CDR3 length equals 14 residues. Germline CDR1 SSHAT, CDR2 FNYEAQ (reference sequence). Trimming removed 3 bases from V and 0 bases from J, with 6 bases in between. CDR3 sequence: CASSFDSSYNEQFF. The CDR3 DNA reads TGTGCCAGCAGCTTCGACAGCTCCTACAATGAGCAGTTCTTC.

The chain carries TRBV7-9 and TRBJ2-1, with unresolved D. The CDR3 spans 13 residues. The germline V gene has CDR1 SEHNR and CDR2 FQNEAQ (reference sequence). V lost 8 bases and J 0 bases, leaving 8 bases between the germline ends. Written as DNA, the CDR3 is TGTGCCAGCTCCCTGGGCTCCTACAATGAGCAGTTCTTC. Translating it yields CASSLGSYNEQFF.